This T cell receptor (beta chain) was sequenced during a study of CD8 T cells in ankylosing spondylitis. TCRdb itself ran the 5' RACE reads through MiXCR, one entry per CDR3 protein. The sample includes about 220,000 distinct CDR3 sequences, under 30% seen only once; the top ten take about 7%. In regard to this clonotype: Its cognate antigen is unknown.

Findings of the study overall: Reactive arthritis synovial fluid and blood were previously reported to contain some motif variants.

Germline V gives CDR1 MNHEY, CDR2 SVGAGI. This CDR3 comprises 12 residues. V lost 6 bases, J lost 5 bases, and 11 bases lay in between. Sequencing was carried out using blood, either unsorted or a sorted T cell fraction (not recorded which). The source is a male donor with ankylosing spondylitis or in good health (not recorded which). The chain links TRBV6-5 to TRBJ2-7; a weak D match, TRBD1 (6 bases). In nucleotides, the CDR3 is TGTGCCAGCAGCCTCACAGGGAACGAGCAGTACTTC. Its protein is CASSLTGNEQYF.